The rows below give T cell receptor beta chains drawn from one sample of a study of chemoradiotherapy in HPV16-positive cancers. Generated by immunoSEQ multiplex PCR, the TCRdb table keeps only in-frame clones and is missing some. The sample includes some 10,000 clones, 60% to 75% of them seen just once. The sample was gathered from a patient who underwent chemoradiotherapy. The receptors derive from a human donor with HPV-associated anogenital cancer. Both conserved end residues are part of each CDR3. D genes are given only for firm matches. The size entry is marked missing in some rows and otherwise reads once, few, many or a size class.

clone size	J gene	D gene	V gene	CDR3 DNA	CDR3 protein
-	TRBJ1-5	TRBD1	TRBV2	TGTGCCAGCAGATGGGACAGGGAGGGCAATCAGCCCCAGCATTTT	CASRWDREGNQPQHF
-	TRBJ1-6	-	TRBV10-3	TGTGCCATCAGTGTGAACGAGGTGGCACCCCTCCACTTT	CAISVNEVAPLHF
few	TRBJ1-2	TRBD1	TRBV6-1	TGTGCCACCTCAGGGGGCCTTGGCTACACCTTC	CATSGGLGYTF
few	TRBJ1-2	-	TRBV7-3	TGTGCCAGCAGCTCAACAGGGAGTGGCTACACCTTC	CASSSTGSGYTF
-	TRBJ1-2	TRBD1	TRBV29-1	TGCAGCGCCACCGGGACAGGGGGAGCTAACTATGGCTACACCTTC	CSATGTGGANYGYTF
once	TRBJ2-3	TRBD2	TRBV5-1	TGCGCCAGCAGCGGACAAGGGACTAGCGGGGGGAGGGATACGCAGTATTTT	CASSGQGTSGGRDTQYF
-	TRBJ1-4	TRBD1	TRBV14	TGTGCCAGCAGCCTCACAGGGGGGGTTGGCGGAAAACTGTTTTTT	CASSLTGGVGGKLFF
once	TRBJ2-1	-	TRBV11-2	TGTGCCAGCAGCCCCGCGGGTGGGGCCGGTGAGCAGTTCTTC	CASSPAGGAGEQFF
-	TRBJ1-2	-	TRBV19	TGTGCCAGTAGTATTGGCCCTTTGGAGTATGGCTACACCTTC	CASSIGPLEYGYTF
-	TRBJ1-2	-	TRBV2	TGTGCCAGCTTCCCAAAATTTACAGGGAGAGGGGCCTATGGCTACACCTTC	CASFPKFTGRGAYGYTF
few	TRBJ2-5	-	TRBV7-9	TGTGCCAGCAGCCCTGACACCGCTCGAGAGACCCAGTACTTC	CASSPDTARETQYF
-	TRBJ2-3	TRBD2	TRBV6-1	TGTGCCAGCAGTGAAACATTAGCGGGGGGGCCCCACACAGATACGCAGTATTTT	CASSETLAGGPHTDTQYF
few	TRBJ1-5	-	TRBV10-3	TGTGCCATCAGTGATGTCGCACGGAATCAGCCCCAGCATTTT	CAISDVARNQPQHF
-	TRBJ2-2	TRBD2	TRBV18	TGTGCCAGCTCATCGATTAGCGGGGGGAACACCGGGGAGCTGTTTTTT	CASSSISGGNTGELFF
-	TRBJ1-3	-	TRBV4-1	TGCGCCAGCAGCCAACAAGACAGTCTCTCTGGAAACACCATATATTTT	CASSQQDSLSGNTIYF
-	TRBJ2-7	-	TRBV28	TGTGCCAGCAGTGCGGCTTTTCGAGGCGAGCAGTACTTC	CASSAAFRGEQYF
-	TRBJ1-2	-	TRBV6-5	TGTGCCAGCAGTTCGACTGGCACCTATGGCTACACCTTC	CASSSTGTYGYTF
few	TRBJ1-5	-	TRBV6-6	TGTGCCAGCAGTTACGGGACACGTGGGGCCCATCAGCCCCAGCATTTT	CASSYGTRGAHQPQHF
once	TRBJ2-1	TRBD2	TRBV19	TGTGCCAGTAGAGCAGCGGGGGGCCATGGTAATGAGCAGTTCTTC	CASRAAGGHGNEQFF
-	TRBJ2-1	TRBD2	TRBV5-1	TGCGCCAGCAGCTCGCCTCTATTAGCGGGACGGAGAAATGAGCAGTTCTTC	CASSSPLLAGRRNEQFF
-	TRBJ2-3	TRBD2	TRBV19	TGTGCCAGTAGACAGCGGGGGGGTACAGATACGCAGTATTTT	CASRQRGGTDTQYF
few	TRBJ2-5	-	TRBV5-1	TGCGCCAGCAGCTTCGGAAGGGGGGGGGAGACCCAGTACTTC	CASSFGRGGETQYF
-	TRBJ2-3	-	TRBV9	TGTGCCAGCAGCGTAGTAGGGGCGACAGATACGCAGTATTTT	CASSVVGATDTQYF
-	TRBJ1-5	TRBD1	TRBV6-1	TGTGCCAGCAGTGAAAGACCCCCCGACAGGGTTAGGCAACAGCCCCAGCATTTT	CASSERPPDRVRQQPQHF
-	TRBJ2-5	TRBD2	TRBV7-2	TGTGCCAGCAGCTCAACCGGGACTAGAGGCGAGACCCAGTACTTC	CASSSTGTRGETQYF
-	TRBJ1-2	-	TRBV2	TGTGCCAGCAGTGAAACAGGGAATTATGGCTACACCTTC	CASSETGNYGYTF
-	TRBJ1-4	TRBD1	TRBV19	TGTGCCAGTAGTAGACAGGGTGGTACTAATGAAAAACTGTTTTTT	CASSRQGGTNEKLFF
once	TRBJ2-7	TRBD1	TRBV2	TGTGCCAGCAGCCCCTTAGGGGACAGGGAGGTCTTC	CASSPLGDREVF
-	TRBJ1-2	-	TRBV7-9	TGTGCCAGCAGCTACTCGGGCCCAGCTCTCTATGGCTACACCTTC	CASSYSGPALYGYTF
-	TRBJ2-5	TRBD1	TRBV7-6	TGTGCCAGCAGCCTGGGACAGTTGGAGACCCAGTACTTC	CASSLGQLETQYF
-	TRBJ1-3	TRBD1	TRBV19	TGTGCCAGTACCAAACAGGGGAGCTTGGGAGGAAACACCATATATTTT	CASTKQGSLGGNTIYF
-	TRBJ2-6	-	TRBV30	TGTGCCTGGAGTGTGCGTTCGGGCCCTGGGGCCAACGTCCTGACTTTC	CAWSVRSGPGANVLTF
-	TRBJ2-1	TRBD1	TRBV27	TGTGCCAGCAGTCCCGGGACAGTCTACAATGAGCAGTTCTTC	CASSPGTVYNEQFF
-	TRBJ2-2	-	TRBV5-8	TGTGCCATATCGAACACCGGGGAGCTGTTTTTT	CAISNTGELFF
-	TRBJ1-4	TRBD1	TRBV18	TGTGCCAGCTCACCCCCAGGGGGCTCCGATGAAAAACTGTTTTTT	CASSPPGGSDEKLFF
-	TRBJ2-7	-	TRBV2	TGTGCCAGCAGTCAGCTGTCGGGCTACGAGCAGTACTTC	CASSQLSGYEQYF